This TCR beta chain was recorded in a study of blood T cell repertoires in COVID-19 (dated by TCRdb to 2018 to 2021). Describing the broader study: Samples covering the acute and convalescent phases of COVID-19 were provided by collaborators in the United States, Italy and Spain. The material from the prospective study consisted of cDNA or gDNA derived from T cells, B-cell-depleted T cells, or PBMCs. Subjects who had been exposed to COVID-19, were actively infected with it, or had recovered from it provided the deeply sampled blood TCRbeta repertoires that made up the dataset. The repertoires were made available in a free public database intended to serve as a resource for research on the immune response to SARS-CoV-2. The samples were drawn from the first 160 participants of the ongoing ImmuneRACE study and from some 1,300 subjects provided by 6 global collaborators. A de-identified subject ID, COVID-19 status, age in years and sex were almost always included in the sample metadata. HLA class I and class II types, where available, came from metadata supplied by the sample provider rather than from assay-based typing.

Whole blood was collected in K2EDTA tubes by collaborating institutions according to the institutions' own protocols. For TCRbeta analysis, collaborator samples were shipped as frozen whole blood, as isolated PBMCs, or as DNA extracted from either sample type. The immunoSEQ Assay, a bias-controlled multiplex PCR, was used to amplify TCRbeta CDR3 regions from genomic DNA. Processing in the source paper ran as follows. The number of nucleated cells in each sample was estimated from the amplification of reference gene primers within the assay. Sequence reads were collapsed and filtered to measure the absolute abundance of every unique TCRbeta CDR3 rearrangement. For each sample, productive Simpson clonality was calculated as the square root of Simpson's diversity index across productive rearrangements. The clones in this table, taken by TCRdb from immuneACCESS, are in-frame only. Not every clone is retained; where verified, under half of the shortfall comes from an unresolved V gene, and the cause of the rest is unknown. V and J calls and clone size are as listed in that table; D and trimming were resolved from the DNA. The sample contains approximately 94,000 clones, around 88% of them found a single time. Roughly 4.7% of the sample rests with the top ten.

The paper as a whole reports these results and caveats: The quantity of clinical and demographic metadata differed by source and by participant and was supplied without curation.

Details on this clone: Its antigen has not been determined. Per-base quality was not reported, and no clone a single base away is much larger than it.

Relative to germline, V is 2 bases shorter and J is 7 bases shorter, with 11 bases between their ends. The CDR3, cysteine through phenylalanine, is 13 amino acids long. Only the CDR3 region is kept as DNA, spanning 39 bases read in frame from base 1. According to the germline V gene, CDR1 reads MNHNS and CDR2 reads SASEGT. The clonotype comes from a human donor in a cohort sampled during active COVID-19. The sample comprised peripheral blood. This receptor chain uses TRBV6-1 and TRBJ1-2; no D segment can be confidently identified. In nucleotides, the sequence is TGTGCCAGCAGTGAACGGCCGGGAACTGGCTACACCTTC. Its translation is CASSERPGTGYTF.